The source of this T cell receptor beta chain is a study of blood T cells in healthy people across ages. Researchers report isolating at least 6 million PBMCs per sample. This CDR3 is 13 amino acids long. V lost 7 bases to trimming and J lost 8 bases, with 14 bases between them. Germline CDR1 and CDR2: KGHDR and SFDVKD. Together with a sample-barcoded 5' primer, a J-beta primer mix was included in a second PCR lasting roughly 6 to 12 cycles. Using its own MiXCR run on the 5' RACE reads, TCRdb lists one record per CDR3 protein. Among over 1,300,000 distinct CDR3 sequences listed, roughly 60% were seen once. About this clonotype: The antigen remains unidentified.

Study results and caveats: As naive T cell percentage varied, TCR beta diversity correlated strongly with it.

This clonotype originated in a man between 18 and 29 years old in good health. Source material: blood. The chain combines TRBV24-1 with TRBJ2-1; no reliable D call. The CDR3 region has the DNA TGTGCCACCAGCCGGGTAGGGAACGATGAGCAGTTCTTC. This encodes CATSRVGNDEQFF.